The 22 T cell receptor beta chains in this list originate from one sample, sequenced in a study of post-analysis software for immune sequencing data. Whole-study results and caveats: Four to six TRBV segments were more frequent in patients than controls; TRBV5-6, TRBV5-1 and TRBV20-1 belonged to this group.

For these TCRs, the target antigens are not known. Unique molecular identifiers were built into the TCR beta cDNA libraries. TCRdb re-derived calls from the PCR reads in MiXCR, one entry per CDR3 protein. The sample lists 450,000 to 700,000 distinct CDR3 sequences; 40% to 50% were seen once. Sequencing was carried out using blood. The receptors were gathered from a girl between 5 and 17 years old with multiple sclerosis.

This clonotype was observed a handful of times. A much larger clone sits a single nucleotide away, making a read error possible. The rearrangement links TRBV12-3 or TRBV12-4 to TRBJ2-7; the match to TRBD1 covers 10 bases. J gave up 2 bases and V 6 bases, and 4 bases lay outside the gene matches. This CDR3 has 14 residues. The CDR3 DNA is TGTGCCAGCAGACCCGGGACAGGGGCCTACGAGCAGTACTTC. Encoded protein: CASRPGTGAYEQYF.

The chain combines TRBV3-1 with TRBJ2-5; 10 positions agree with TRBD2. The germline V gene has CDR1 LGHDT and CDR2 YNNKEL (reference sequence). V dropped 3 bases and J dropped 1; count of bases not matched to a gene: 8. The CDR3 length is 17 residues. The DNA for the CDR3 is TGTGCCAGCAGCCAGATGTCGGGACTAGCGATCCAAGAGACCCAGTACTTC. This encodes CASSQMSGLAIQETQYF.

As concerns this clonotype: Germline is not matched at one junction end, which may reflect a read error. The chain is built from TRBV6-1 and TRBJ1-5; 8 bases match TRBD1. Per the germline V gene, CDR1 is MNHNS and CDR2 is SASEGT. This CDR3 spans 14 amino acids. The DNA for the CDR3 is TGTGCCAGCAGCTTCCAGGGGGCCAATCCGCCCCAGCATTTT. Translating gives CASSFQGANPPQHF.

V and J are TRBV18 and TRBJ2-7, with 7 bases identical to TRBD1. CDR3 size: 16 residues. Per the germline V gene, CDR1 is KGHSH and CDR2 is LQKENI. Unmatched junction bases numbered 6, after V lost 0 bases and J lost 1 base. The CDR3 loop is CASSPPQGPSSYEQYF. The CDR3, as DNA: TGTGCCAGCTCACCACCACAGGGGCCCTCATCCTACGAGCAGTACTTC.

In this sample, this clonotype turned up a few times. This sequence joins TRBV7-3 and TRBJ2-7; D remains ambiguous. V gave up 3 bases and J gave up 3 bases, with 12 bases separating them. CDR3 size: 14 residues. Germline assignment: CDR1 SGHTA and CDR2 FQGTGA. The CDR3: CASSFSGSGYEQYF. The CDR3 bases are TGTGCCAGCAGCTTCTCGGGTAGTGGCTACGAGCAGTACTTC.

The chain couples TRBV29-1 to TRBJ2-1; TRBD2 aligns across 7 bases. V gave up 8 bases and J gave up 3 bases; unmatched junction bases: 10. CDR3 size: 14 residues. Germline CDR1 and CDR2: SQVTM and ANQGSEA. The CDR3 region has the DNA TGCAGCTCTGGTAAAGCGGGACGCTACAATGAGCAGTTCTTC. Protein sequence: CSSGKAGRYNEQFF.

The chain combines TRBV7-2 with TRBJ2-5, with 7 positions matching TRBD2. Per the germline V gene, CDR1 is SGHTA and CDR2 is FQGNSA. V lost 1 base and J lost 1; bases outside the gene matches: 6. This CDR3 is 16 amino acids long. The CDR3 bases are TGTGCCAGCAGCTTAGGGGGTGGGGGGGGCCAAGAGACCCAGTACTTC. Translated, it gives CASSLGGGGGQETQYF.

The J gene is TRBJ1-2, the V gene TRBV7-3, with D possibly being TRBD1 (5 bases). The germline gives CDR1 SGHTA, CDR2 FQGTGA. V lost 1 base and J 2 bases, leaving 14 bases between the germline ends. CDR3 length equals 16 residues. CDR3 region: CASSLSSGGGNYGYTF. The CDR3 DNA follows: TGTGCCAGCAGCTTAAGTTCCGGGGGAGGGAACTATGGCTACACCTTC.

Concerning this clonotype itself: Relative to the germline gene, one junction end is altered; a read error may explain this. V usage is TRBV4-1 and J usage is TRBJ2-3; TRBD1 is a possible D gene (5 bases). The germline gives CDR1 MGHRA, CDR2 YSYEKL. This CDR3 has 17 amino acids. CDR3 loop: CASSQEGAPHSTDTQYF. CDR3 DNA sequence: TGCGCCAGCAGCCAAGAAGGGGCCCCCCACAGCACGGATACGCAGTATTTT.

The sample holds a few counts of this clonotype. The rearrangement uses TRBV2 and TRBJ2-5; D is ambiguous. The CDR3 covers 14 residues. Trimming pared 8 bases from V and 1 base from J, leaving 14 bases between. Germline assignment: CDR1 SNHLY and CDR2 FYNNEI. Here the CDR3 DNA reads TGTGCCAGCTCCCGAGAGGACGTCCAAGAGACCCAGTACTTC. It codes for CASSREDVQETQYF. Full variable domain (outside the CDR3, taken from reference TRBV2 and TRBJ2-5): EPEVTQTPSHQVTQMGQEVILRCVPISNHLYFYWYRQILGQKVEFLVSFYNNEISEKSEIFDDQFSVERPDGSNFTLKIRSTKLEDSAMYFCASSREDVQETQYFGPGTRLLVL.

This clonotype came up a few times. This rearrangement joins TRBV6-5 to TRBJ1-1; no firm D call. There are 13 residues in the CDR3. Germline CDR1 and CDR2: MNHEY and SVGAGI. Trimming removed 5 bases at V and 8 bases at J, with 15 bases between. The CDR3 sequence: CASSQYPRREAFF. Here the CDR3 DNA reads TGTGCCAGCAGTCAATACCCCAGAAGAGAAGCTTTCTTT.

The sample holds a few counts of this clonotype. V is TRBV29-1 and J is TRBJ2-7, with D perhaps TRBD2 (6 bases). The V and J ends lost 7 bases and 3 bases respectively, with 16 bases between them. Germline V lookup: CDR1 SQVTM, CDR2 ANQGSEA. This CDR3 is 13 amino acids long. This CDR3 is CSEAGLAYYEQYF. The CDR3 nucleotides are TGCAGCGAAGCAGGCCTAGCGTACTACGAGCAGTACTTC.

This rearrangement joins TRBV5-1 to TRBJ2-1; no firm D call. The CDR3 loop spans 12 amino acids. Germline lookup yields CDR1 SGHRS and CDR2 YFSETQ. Trimming left V 1 base short and J 11 bases short, with 10 bases between. CDR3 sequence (DNA): TGCGCCAGCAGCTTGACCGCTAACAAGCAGTTCTTC. Its translation is CASSLTANKQFF.

This clonotype was detected only once. V and J are TRBV12-3 or TRBV12-4 and TRBJ2-7, with 7 bases that match TRBD2. With the DNA end fitting TRBJ2-5 better, the J assignment may be wrong. The CDR3 totals 14 residues. CDR3 loop: CASSLDAGVGTQYF. The CDR3 DNA sequence: TGTGCCAGCAGTTTGGATGCGGGAGTCGGGACCCAGTACTTC.

The rearrangement joins TRBV7-8 to TRBJ2-7; 10 bases map to TRBD1. The germline gives CDR1 SGHVS, CDR2 FQNEAQ. The V gene end was trimmed by 5 bases and the J gene end by 0 bases; junction bases not matched to a gene: 4. There are 15 residues in the CDR3. This CDR3 is CASSRRDRGSYEQYF. As DNA, the CDR3 is TGTGCCAGCAGCCGCCGGGACAGGGGCTCCTACGAGCAGTACTTC.

This clonotype was detected only a few times. The chain recombines TRBV10-3 with TRBJ2-5; D gene uncertain. V gave up 0 bases and J gave up 3 bases, with 5 bases separating them. Germline V gene sequence: CDR1 ENHRY, CDR2 SYGVKD. There are 13 residues in the CDR3. The CDR3 coding sequence is TGTGCCATCAGTGAGTCTGGAAAAGAGACCCAGTACTTC. It specifies CAISESGKETQYF.

This clonotype occurred a few times. The chain combines TRBV5-1 with TRBJ2-3; perhaps TRBD1 as D (5 bases). The CDR3 is made up of 14 amino acids. The V gene lost 4 bases and the J gene lost 0 bases, with 9 bases spanning the gap. The germline V gene encodes CDR1 SGHRS and CDR2 YFSETQ. This CDR3 reads CASSGALSTDTQYF. The DNA for the CDR3 is TGCGCCAGCAGCGGGGCTCTAAGCACAGATACGCAGTATTTT.

This clonotype was seen only once. V usage is TRBV27 and J usage is TRBJ2-1; TRBD2 matches at 16 bases. V lost 5 bases and J lost 7; bases outside the gene matches: 5. The CDR3 has 16 residues. Germline CDR1 and CDR2: MNHEY and SMNVEV (reference sequence). CDR3 in amino acids: CASSLGTSGRVNEQFF. The CDR3 DNA is TGTGCCAGCAGTCTCGGGACTAGCGGGAGGGTGAATGAGCAGTTCTTC.

The chain couples TRBV27 to TRBJ2-7; possible D gene TRBD2, 5 bases. The end of the DNA is better explained by TRBJ2-4, so the J call may be wrong. Germline-derived CDR1 and CDR2 are MNHEY and SMNVEV (reference sequence). This CDR3 is built from 12 residues. In nucleotides, the CDR3 is TGTGCCAGCAGTTTTGGAGGCGGCATTCAGTACTTC. As protein: CASSFGGGIQYF.

V and J are TRBV7-9 and TRBJ2-1; 7 bases map to TRBD1. This CDR3 comprises 15 residues. Germline V gene sequence: CDR1 SEHNR, CDR2 FQNEAQ (reference sequence). After removal of 5 bases from V and 3 bases from J, the junction contained 7 bases not matched to a gene. CDR3 protein: CASSPDRFGYNEQFF. CDR3 DNA: TGTGCCAGCAGCCCGGACAGGTTCGGCTACAATGAGCAGTTCTTC.

This clonotype was observed a handful of times. V usage is TRBV12-3 or TRBV12-4 and J usage is TRBJ2-1; 11 bases map to TRBD2. With 6 bases clipped from V and 5 bases from J, the junction kept 6 bases outside the gene matches. This CDR3 contains 15 residues. The CDR3 loop is CASRVAGGPHNEQFF. CDR3 DNA: TGTGCCAGCAGGGTAGCGGGAGGGCCACACAATGAGCAGTTCTTC.

CDR3 protein: CATETGFMVDEQFF. The DNA for the CDR3 is TGTGCCACCGAGACAGGGTTTATGGTAGATGAGCAGTTCTTC. The rearrangement uses TRBV10-3 and TRBJ2-1; TRBD1 aligns across 7 bases. Germline V CDR1 and CDR2: ENHRY, SYGVKD. This CDR3 is built from 14 residues. V shed 10 bases and J 8 bases; nucleotides not matched to a gene: 14.